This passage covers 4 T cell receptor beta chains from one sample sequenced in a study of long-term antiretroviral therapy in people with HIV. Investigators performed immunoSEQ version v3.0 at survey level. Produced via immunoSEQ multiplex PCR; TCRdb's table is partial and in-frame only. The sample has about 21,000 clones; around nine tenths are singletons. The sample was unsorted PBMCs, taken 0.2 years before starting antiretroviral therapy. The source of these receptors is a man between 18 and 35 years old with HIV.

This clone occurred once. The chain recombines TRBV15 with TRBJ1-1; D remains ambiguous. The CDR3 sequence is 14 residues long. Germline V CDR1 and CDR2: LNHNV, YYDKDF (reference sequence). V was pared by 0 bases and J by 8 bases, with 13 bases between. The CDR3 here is CATSRDGLGLEAFF. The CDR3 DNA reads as TGTGCCACCAGCAGAGATGGGCTGGGGTTAGAAGCTTTCTTT.

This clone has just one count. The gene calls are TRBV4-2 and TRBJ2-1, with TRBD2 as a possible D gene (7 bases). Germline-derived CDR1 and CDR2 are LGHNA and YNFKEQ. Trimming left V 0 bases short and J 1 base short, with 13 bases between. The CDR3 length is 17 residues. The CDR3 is CASSQDVGGLSYNEQFF. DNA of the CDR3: TGTGCCAGCAGCCAAGATGTGGGGGGGCTTTCCTACAATGAGCAGTTCTTC.

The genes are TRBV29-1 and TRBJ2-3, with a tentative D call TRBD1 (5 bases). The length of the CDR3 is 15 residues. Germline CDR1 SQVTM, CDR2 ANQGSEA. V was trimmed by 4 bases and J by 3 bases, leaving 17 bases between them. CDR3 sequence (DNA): TGCAGCGTTGCACCCCCCAGGGTTCGTACAGATACGCAGTATTTT. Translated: CSVAPPRVRTDTQYF.

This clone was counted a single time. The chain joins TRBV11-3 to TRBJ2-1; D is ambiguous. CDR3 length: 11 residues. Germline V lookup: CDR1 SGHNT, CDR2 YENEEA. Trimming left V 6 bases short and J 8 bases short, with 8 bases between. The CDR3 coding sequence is TGTGCCAGCAGACCGGAGTATGAGCAGTTCTTC. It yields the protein CASRPEYEQFF.